Reported below is one T cell receptor beta chain. Its antigen remains unknown. The data are from a study of cytomegalovirus exposure and HLA in healthy donors. Trimming left V 8 bases short and J 4 bases short, with 11 bases between. Germline CDR1 MNHEY, CDR2 SVGAGI. This CDR3 is 12 amino acids long. General study results and limits: TCR beta chains numbering more than 150 were designated cytomegalovirus-associated.

Only in-frame clones appear in the TCRdb table, and some are missing; sequencing was by immunoSEQ multiplex PCR. The data contain 250,000 to 400,000 clones, 88% of them seen just once; the ten biggest clones take up around 0.96%. This chain uses TRBV6-5 with TRBJ1-1, with D possibly being TRBD1 (5 bases). Input material: PBMCs. The sequence was obtained from a man aged 30 to 45 in good health and CMV-seronegative. The CDR3 sequence is CASGFRGTEAFF. CDR3 nucleotide sequence: TGTGCCAGCGGATTTAGGGGCACTGAAGCTTTCTTT.